This record looks at one T cell receptor (beta chain) sequence and its context. Its antigen is currently unknown. This entry is derived from a study of a mutant IDH1 vaccine in newly diagnosed glioma. Background on the study: Treatment recipients were roughly 62% male and 37.5% female, and their mean age was roughly 40 years. Most patients had radiochemotherapy with temozolomide before enrollment; others had one alone.

Notes on the study in general: Pseudoprogression showed no apparent link to changes in top peripheral T cell clonotypes.

Some clones are missing from TCRdb's copy, which holds only in-frame ones; the method was immunoSEQ multiplex PCR. The profile shows tens of thousands of clones, more than 65% of them singletons. The CDR3 is 12 residues long. Germline CDR1 is SGHNT and CDR2 is YENEEA. Trimming took off 5 bases at V and 7 bases at J, with 9 bases between the two ends. Noted time point: week 35, safety follow-up. The investigators gave 300 ug of mutant IDH1 20-mer peptide in each vaccine dose, together with topical imiquimod. The source of this sequence is a man in his fifties with glioma. The chain combines TRBV11-3 with TRBJ2-1, with D unclear. Here the sequenced sample was PBMCs, taken from a glioma patient whose treatment included an IDH1 peptide vaccine. The CDR3 region is CASSNIGNEQFF. CDR3 in DNA: TGTGCCAGCAGCAATATCGGAAATGAGCAGTTCTTC.